This T cell receptor beta chain was identified in a study of shared clonotypes between healthy human individuals. This CDR3 contains 17 residues. Germline CDR1 LNHDA, CDR2 SQIVND (reference sequence). Between the trimmed V and J ends, which lost 6 bases and 0 bases, there was a span of 20 bases. The naive CD8 subset, CD45RO-negative cells positively selected for CCR7, excluded terminally differentiated effector memory CD45RA+ cells. Each sample came from a Caucasian adult donor living in Nashville, Tennessee. Sorted subsets were amplified in replicate PCRs using around 200 ng DNA, roughly 30,000 T cell genomes. Assay: immunoSEQ multiplex PCR; the TCRdb copy retains only in-frame clones and omits some. The sample holds under 700,000 clones, 85% to 95% seen once.

The V and J genes are TRBV19 and TRBJ1-1; TRBD1 is a possible D gene (5 bases). The source is a woman between 25 and 40 years old in good health. The sequenced material came from naive CD8+ T cells sorted from blood. CDR3: CASRDPGWGLMNTEAFF. For the CDR3, the DNA is TGTGCCAGTAGGGACCCTGGATGGGGCCTCATGAACACTGAAGCTTTCTTT.